This TCR beta chain was sequenced in a study of shared T cell receptors in the human thymus. Measured with immunoSEQ multiplex PCR; TCRdb has only the in-frame clones, and not every one. There are about 660,000 clones in the sample; about 87% occur only once, and 0.009% to 0.0095% lies in the top ten. The CDR3 runs to 14 residues. Germline V lookup: CDR1 MNHNS, CDR2 SASEGT. The V gene lost 8 bases and the J gene lost 4 bases, with 17 bases spanning the gap. This same sample was also taken into another study, of human thymus T cells. Per that study: Surgeons resected thymus tissue during corrective heart surgery. Gene usage (both V and J) appeared biased in thymic and blood repertoires. Thymic repertoires of unrelated individuals were reported in related research to overlap highly.

The clonotype originates from a boy younger than two with a congenital heart defect. Input material: thymocytes. The chain couples TRBV6-1 to TRBJ1-2; D is perhaps TRBD1 (6 bases). CDR3 protein: CASDWDTHRYGYTF. CDR3 sequence (DNA): TGTGCCAGCGATTGGGACACCCACCGCTATGGCTACACCTTC.